The clone carrying this T cell receptor (beta chain) was seen ten or more times. The germline CDR1 and CDR2 sequences are ENHRY and SYGVKD. This CDR3 is built from 13 residues. Trimming left V 0 bases short and J 2 bases short, with 5 bases between. The data belong to a study of T-cell reconstitution after alpha-beta-depleted transplantation in children. TCRbeta library construction was performed incorporating unique molecular identifiers. TCRdb passed the PCR reads through MiXCR, listing each CDR3 protein once. Among approximately 490,000 distinct CDR3 sequences listed, 12% were seen once. Source: PBMCs from the stem cell graft donor, taken from the stem cell graft. The chain links TRBV10-3 to TRBJ2-7; D is undetermined. This TCR derives from a human donor who donated a stem cell graft to a child with combined immunodeficiency. CDR3 in DNA: TGTGCCATCAGTGAGTCCGTCACCTACGAGCAGTACTTC. Translation: CAISESVTYEQYF.